These 8 T cell receptor beta chains were sequenced from one sample in a study of cytomegalovirus exposure and HLA in healthy donors. PCR employed 60 Vbeta and 13 Jbeta primers. Data came from immunoSEQ multiplex PCR; TCRdb stores just in-frame clones and leaves some out. The profile shows about 200,000 clones, roughly 80% of them singletons. The sequencing input was PBMCs. The source of these receptors is a woman in her twenties or thirties in good health and CMV-seropositive.

The chain joins TRBV5-4 to TRBJ1-1, with D tentatively TRBD1 (5 bases). V gave up 4 bases and J gave up 4 bases, with 14 bases separating them. The CDR3 loop spans 14 amino acids. The germline V gene encodes CDR1 SGHNT and CDR2 YYREEE (reference sequence). The CDR3 DNA sequence: TGTGCCAGCAGCGCAGCAGGGTACAGCACTGAAGCTTTCTTT. Protein product: CASSAAGYSTEAFF.

This sequence joins TRBV11-2 and TRBJ1-5; D might be TRBD1 (6 bases). Per the germline V gene, CDR1 is SGHAT and CDR2 is FQNNGV. V dropped 5 bases and J dropped 2 bases, with 13 bases sitting between them. The CDR3 runs 15 residues. CDR3 residues: CASSAHRVRNQPQHF. CDR3 in DNA: TGTGCCAGCAGCGCCCACAGGGTGCGCAATCAGCCCCAGCATTTT.

In this sample, this clone turned up a few times. This sequence joins TRBV30 and TRBJ2-1, with 10 bases identical to TRBD2. After removal of 0 bases from V and 4 bases from J, the junction contained 0 bases not matched to a gene. Germline assignment: CDR1 GTSNPN and CDR2 SVGIG (reference sequence). The CDR3 covers 14 residues. This CDR3 reads CAWSVAGGYNEQFF. DNA for the CDR3: TGTGCCTGGAGTGTAGCGGGGGGGTACAATGAGCAGTTCTTC.

The genes are TRBV30 and TRBJ2-5, with a tentative D call TRBD2 (6 bases). Between the trimmed V and J ends, which lost 0 bases and 5 bases, there was a span of 22 bases. There are 17 residues in the CDR3. The germline V gene has CDR1 GTSNPN and CDR2 SVGIG (reference sequence). The CDR3 sequence: CAWSVMRGGRSRETQYF. Written as DNA, the CDR3 is TGTGCCTGGAGTGTAATGCGGGGCGGGCGATCCAGGGAGACCCAGTACTTC.

The J gene is TRBJ1-1, the V gene TRBV7-2; 8 positions agree with TRBD1. Germline-derived CDR1 and CDR2 are SGHTA and FQGNSA. The CDR3 totals 15 residues. V lost 5 bases to trimming and J lost 3 bases; unmatched junction nucleotides: 8. CDR3 amino acids: CASSPTGTGYTEAFF. The DNA for the CDR3 is TGTGCCAGCAGCCCCACGGGGACAGGCTACACTGAAGCTTTCTTT.

The chain carries TRBV28 and TRBJ1-6; the D is unclear. CDR3 length equals 14 residues. Per germline, CDR1 MDHEN and CDR2 SYDVKM. The V end lost 4 bases, the J end lost 0 bases, and 4 bases lay between the germline ends. The CDR3 DNA is TGTGCCAGCAGTTACAGCTCCTATAATTCACCCCTCCACTTT. Its translation is CASSYSSYNSPLHF.

This clone is a singleton in its sample. The genes are TRBV10-3 and TRBJ1-6; TRBD1 is a possible D gene (5 bases). Germline V gene data show CDR1 as ENHRY and CDR2 as SYGVKD. V was shortened by 1 base and J by 5 bases, with 12 bases between the two germline ends. The CDR3 consists of 16 residues. The CDR3 nucleotides read TGTGCCATCAGTGAGTGGGGGGTACTGAATAATTCACCCCTCCACTTT. This encodes CAISEWGVLNNSPLHF.

This clone was seen a few times. This chain uses TRBV5-1 with TRBJ2-7; D not certain. The CDR3 runs 14 residues. Trimming cost V 0 bases and J 3 bases, with 10 bases left between them. Germline V CDR1 and CDR2: SGHRS, YFSETQ. The CDR3 sequence is CASSLDGSNYEQYF. CDR3 DNA: TGCGCCAGCAGCTTGGATGGTAGTAACTACGAGCAGTACTTC.